The 13 T cell receptor beta chains listed next were all sequenced from one sample in a study of T cells after yellow fever vaccination. TCRdb reprocessed the 5' RACE reads via MiXCR and lists one record per CDR3 protein. The profile shows some 600,000 distinct CDR3 sequences, 17% of them singletons. Specimen: PBMCs, collected 5 days after the first yellow fever vaccination. The origin of the receptors is a man between 18 and 29 years old who received the YFV17D yellow fever vaccine.

This clonotype has more than one count but fewer than ten. CDR3 loop: CASSLTQTIKNIQYF. CDR3 bases: TGTGCCAGCAGCTTGACACAGACGATAAAAAACATTCAGTACTTC. This chain connects TRBV5-6 to TRBJ2-4; the D is unclear. The V gene's germline CDR1 is SGHDT and CDR2 YYEEEE. The CDR3 is 15 amino acids. V was clipped by 1 base and J by 4 bases, with 12 bases between them.

The CDR3 sequence: CASTRLAGDTQYF. The CDR3 nucleotides read TGTGCCAGTACCAGACTAGCGGGGGATACGCAGTATTTT. V is TRBV19 and J is TRBJ2-3, with 11 bases aligning to TRBD2. In germline, CDR1 is LNHDA, CDR2 SQIVND (reference sequence). The CDR3 is 13 residues long. The junction had 3 bases not matched to a gene; V was cut back by 7 bases and J by 6 bases.

The chain uses TRBV6-6 and TRBJ2-3; D not certain. This CDR3 has 12 amino acids. Between the trimmed V and J ends, which lost 6 bases and 4 bases, there was a span of 8 bases. Germline CDR1 and CDR2: MNHNY and SVGAGI (reference sequence). CDR3 DNA sequence: TGTGCCAGCAGAGAAATCTCAGATACGCAGTATTTT. The encoded protein is CASREISDTQYF.

The rearrangement uses TRBV24-1 and TRBJ2-7; D gene unclear. This CDR3 is built from 15 residues. Germline CDR1 reads KGHDR; CDR2 reads SFDVKD. Between the trimmed V and J ends, which lost 4 bases and 1 base, there was a span of 13 bases. The CDR3 DNA reads as TGTGCCACCAGTGAGAAGCCTGGGATGTCCTACGAGCAGTACGTC. Translating gives CATSEKPGMSYEQYV.

This clonotype was recorded a few times. The chain has TRBV20-1 and TRBJ2-5; D is unclear. The CDR3 is made up of 14 amino acids. The ends were cut back, 0 bases at V and 5 bases at J, with 13 bases in the middle. Germline V CDR1 and CDR2: DFQATT, SNEGSKA (reference sequence). CDR3 residues: CSARDPGLRETQYF. The DNA for the CDR3 is TGCAGTGCTAGAGATCCCGGCTTGAGGGAGACCCAGTACTTC.

This clonotype was counted between two and nine times. The chain combines TRBV12-3 or TRBV12-4 with TRBJ1-2; D gene ambiguous. CDR3 length: 14 amino acids. Trimming cost V 6 bases and J 0 bases, with 11 bases left between them. CDR3 coding DNA: TGTGCCAGCAGGGGGAACCTAGCTAACTATGGCTACACCTTC. This encodes CASRGNLANYGYTF.

V usage is TRBV14 and J usage is TRBJ2-3; 12 bases line up with TRBD2. Germline-derived CDR1 and CDR2 are SGHDN and FVKESK. The CDR3 totals 14 residues. The trim removed 2 bases at V and 8 bases at J, leaving 2 bases unmatched. The CDR3 nucleotides read TGTGCCAGCAGCCAATTACTAGCGGGAGGTACGCAGTATTTT. It specifies CASSQLLAGGTQYF.

The chain uses TRBV12-3 or TRBV12-4 and TRBJ1-5, with D maybe TRBD1 (6 bases). V was pared by 4 bases and J by 11 bases, with 21 bases between. The length of the CDR3 is 15 residues. The CDR3 protein is CASSSGTRGMLSQHF. In DNA, the CDR3 is TGTGCCAGCAGTTCCGGGACACGCGGGATGTTATCCCAGCATTTT.

The chain employs TRBV7-9 and TRBJ1-5, with D perhaps TRBD1 (6 bases). This CDR3 region has 14 residues. V was cut by 3 bases and J by 16 bases, with 22 bases left in between. Germline CDR1 reads SEHNR; CDR2 reads FQNEAQ (reference sequence). CDR3 in DNA: TGTGCCAGCAGCTTGCGTCGAAGGGGCCGACAGGTCCATTTT. Amino acids: CASSLRRRGRQVHF.

CDR3: CSARQGASSGANVLTF. The CDR3 region has the DNA TGCAGTGCTCGACAGGGGGCTAGCTCTGGGGCCAACGTCCTGACTTTC. The chain couples TRBV20-1 to TRBJ2-6; 10 bases align to TRBD1. In germline, CDR1 is DFQATT, CDR2 SNEGSKA (reference sequence). This CDR3 comprises 16 residues. Trimming took 5 bases from V and 0 from J; bases not matched to a gene: 4.

The table lists this clonotype with a few counts. The rearrangement links TRBV20-1 to TRBJ2-1; D ambiguous. V lost 1 base, J lost 6 bases, and 7 bases lay in between. The CDR3 sequence is 12 residues long. CDR1 and CDR2 (germline): DFQATT, SNEGSKA (reference sequence). The CDR3 DNA is TGCAGTGCTAGAGGTCGCACCAATGAGCAGTTCTTC. It yields the protein CSARGRTNEQFF.

This clonotype was found many times. V usage is TRBV6-5 and J usage is TRBJ1-1; weak D call: TRBD1 (6 bases). Germline values: CDR1 MNHEY, CDR2 SVGAGI. V lost 6 bases and J 8 bases, leaving 13 bases between the germline ends. The CDR3 contains 12 residues. DNA for the CDR3: TGTGCCAGCAGCACTACAGGGTCCGAAGCTTTCTTT. Translating it yields CASSTTGSEAFF.

The sample holds a few counts of this clonotype. The chain uses TRBV6-2 or TRBV6-3 and TRBJ1-6, with a tentative D call TRBD1 (5 bases). Germline values: CDR1 MNHEY, CDR2 SVGEGT. The CDR3 is 17 residues long. Trimming shortened V by 2 bases and J by 0 bases, and 11 bases separated the two germline ends. In DNA, the CDR3 is TGTGCCAGCAGTTACGAAAAGGGGAGCTCCTATAATTCACCCCTCCACTTT. It is translated as CASSYEKGSSYNSPLHF.